The present T cell receptor (beta chain) was sequenced within a study of T cells in localized non-small cell lung cancer. The protocol was immunoSEQ multiplex PCR, while the TCRdb copy is restricted to in-frame clones and leaves out a portion. The sample contains 30,000 to 40,000 clones, around 73% of which appear only once. With regard to this clone: Its matching antigen is unknown.

Findings and caveats of the study: Detection in adjacent lung was observed for a median approximately 52 of the top 100 tumor clones.

Trimming removed 2 bases from V and 8 bases from J, with 18 bases in between. CDR3 size: 15 residues. Germline CDR1 is MNHNS and CDR2 is SASEGT. Sequencing used peripheral blood, obtained before any cancer treatment. The rearrangement joins TRBV6-1 to TRBJ1-1, with D unclear. The receptor comes from a male donor aged 60 or older with stage II squamous cell lung carcinoma. The chain's CDR3 is CASSEFATLAAEAFF. CDR3 nucleotides: TGTGCCAGCAGTGAATTTGCAACCCTGGCAGCAGAAGCTTTCTTT.